This T cell receptor (beta chain) stems from a study of blood T cell repertoires in COVID-19. Study-wide context: Acute-phase and convalescent COVID-19 samples originated in the United States, Italy and Spain. T cells, B-cell-depleted T cells, or PBMCs supplied cDNA or gDNA.

As handled by the study authors: Counts of nucleated cells, estimated from reference gene primer amplification, were obtained. The table came from immunoSEQ multiplex PCR; TCRdb's copy has only in-frame clones and leaves some out. That table gives V, J and clone size, and the DNA gave D and trimming. Of some 87,000 clones in the sample, about 84% were seen once. Germline CDR1 is ENHRY and CDR2 is SYGVKD. The V gene end was trimmed by 6 bases and the J gene end by 4 bases; junction bases not matched to a gene: 8. This CDR3 region has 14 residues. This chain connects TRBV10-3 to TRBJ2-7; 8 bases map to TRBD1. The sample taken for sequencing was peripheral blood. The origin of this receptor is a man at least 80 years old with active or convalescent COVID-19. The CDR3: CAIRPGQESYEQYF. For the CDR3, the DNA is TGTGCCATCAGGCCGGGACAGGAGTCGTACGAGCAGTACTTC.